The next 9 T cell receptor beta chains were all read from a single sample in a study of blood T cell repertoires in COVID-19. The repertoire was sequenced with immunoSEQ multiplex PCR; TCRdb's copy has only in-frame clones and lacks some. Among 150,000 to 200,000 clones listed, around 91% were seen once. The sample comprised PBMCs or T cells enriched from blood (not recorded which). The receptor source for this set is a young woman who had recovered from COVID-19.

V and J are TRBV5-1 and TRBJ2-3; 12 nucleotides line up with TRBD2. Germline V gives CDR1 SGHRS, CDR2 YFSETQ. The trim removed 0 bases at V and 5 bases at J, leaving 1 base unmatched. CDR3 size: 15 residues. The CDR3 bases are TGCGCCAGCAGCTTGGGGACTAGCGGGATAGATACGCAGTATTTT. Its translation is CASSLGTSGIDTQYF.

This chain links TRBV9 with TRBJ2-1; D unresolved. V gave up 4 bases and J gave up 10 bases, with 15 bases separating them. In germline, CDR1 is SGDLS, CDR2 YYNGEE. The CDR3 length is 13 residues. The DNA for the CDR3 is TGTGCCAGCAGCTTCGGGTCCTACGGGGAGCAGTTCTTC. It translates to CASSFGSYGEQFF.

This clone showed up just a few times. This chain uses TRBV7-2 with TRBJ1-5; TRBD1 matches 8 bases. Per the germline V gene, CDR1 is SGHTA and CDR2 is FQGNSA. Unmatched junction bases numbered 6, after V lost 3 bases and J lost 5 bases. The CDR3 extends over 15 amino acids. The CDR3 sequence: CASSFSGGADQPQHF. CDR3 bases: TGTGCCAGCAGCTTCTCAGGGGGCGCAGATCAGCCCCAGCATTTT.

V is TRBV7-9 and J is TRBJ2-7, with D maybe TRBD2 (5 bases). V was clipped by 5 bases and J by 5 bases, with 13 bases between them. The CDR3 runs to 13 residues. Germline CDR1 and CDR2: SEHNR and FQNEAQ (reference sequence). CDR3 amino acids: CASSRIPGNEQYF. CDR3 coding DNA: TGTGCCAGCAGCCGAATTCCCGGGAACGAGCAGTACTTC.

This clone was observed a handful of times. As DNA, the CDR3 is TGTGCCAGCAGCCCGGACGGGGGGCTCTTCTACGAGCAGTACTTC. It yields the protein CASSPDGGLFYEQYF. The chain links TRBV7-9 to TRBJ2-7, with D maybe TRBD2 (7 bases). V was cut by 5 bases and J by 3 bases, with 17 bases left in between. CDR1 and CDR2 from the germline V gene are SEHNR and FQNEAQ (reference sequence). The CDR3 spans 15 residues.

The sample holds a few counts of this clone. V gene TRBV12-5 combines with J gene TRBJ1-1; 8 nucleotides line up with TRBD1. The germline V gene encodes CDR1 LGHNT and CDR2 FRNRAP. Unmatched junction bases numbered 16, after V lost 0 bases and J lost 10 bases. The CDR3 is made up of 17 amino acids. CDR3 coding DNA: TGTGCTAGTGGTTTGGTAAGGGCCTGGCAGGGGGCATGGGGAGCTTTCTTT. It specifies CASGLVRAWQGAWGAFF.

V and J are TRBV30 and TRBJ2-2; 7 nucleotides align to TRBD1. V dropped 1 base and J dropped 3; count of bases not matched to a gene: 8. Germline V gene sequence: CDR1 GTSNPN, CDR2 SVGIG (reference sequence). This CDR3 is built from 16 residues. CDR3 region: CAWSAGGQGDTGELFF. CDR3 DNA: TGTGCCTGGAGTGCCGGAGGTCAGGGGGACACCGGGGAGCTGTTTTTT.

The rearrangement joins TRBV5-8 to TRBJ2-5; 7 bases match TRBD1. Germline V gene lookup returns CDR1 SGHTS and CDR2 YDEGEE. There are 15 residues in the CDR3. The V segment lost 1 base and the J segment 4 bases; nucleotides outside the gene matches: 7. CDR3 in amino acids: CASSLRGRLGETQYF. In DNA, the CDR3 is TGTGCCAGCAGCTTGAGGGGGCGGTTGGGAGAGACCCAGTACTTC.

The chain has TRBV30 and TRBJ1-4; weak D call: TRBD1 (5 bases). Per the germline V gene, CDR1 is GTSNPN and CDR2 is SVGIG (reference sequence). The V gene lost 0 bases and the J gene lost 7 bases, with 18 bases spanning the gap. This CDR3 contains 16 residues. CDR3 DNA sequence: TGTGCCTGGAGTGTACGTTTGGGGCAGGGAGGTGAAAAACTGTTTTTT. Translation: CAWSVRLGQGGEKLFF. Based on the CDR3 plus reference TRBV30 and TRBJ1-4, the full variable domain is SQTIHQWPATLVQPVGSPLSLECTVEGTSNPNLYWYRQAAGRGLQLLFYSVGIGQISSEVPQNLSASRPQDRQFILSSKKLLLSDSGFYLCAWSVRLGQGGEKLFFGSGTQLSVL.